These 21 T cell receptor beta chains originate from one sample sequenced in a study of vaccination effects on CD4 cells after COVID-19. Profiled with immunoSEQ multiplex PCR; TCRdb holds only in-frame clones, not every one. The table shows roughly 33,000 clones, with roughly 73% occurring only once. Their antigen targets remain unknown. Antigen-specific CD4+ T cells were expanded with viral peptide pools in the ViraFEST assay before sequencing. Isolating CD4+ T cells followed about 11 days of culture. Testing of the vaccine recipients showed negative nucleocapsid antibodies and no prior SARS-CoV-2 infection. Material: CD4+ T cells from PBMCs cultured with HCoV-OC43 spike peptides, obtained before COVID-19 vaccination. As for subset: HCoV-OC43 spike overlapping peptide pool stimulation. The receptor source for this set is a human donor who received a COVID-19 vaccine.

The chain employs TRBV30 and TRBJ1-1; D remains ambiguous. Trimming pared 0 bases from V and 3 bases from J, leaving 5 bases between. The CDR3 has 12 residues. CDR1 and CDR2 (germline): GTSNPN, SVGIG (reference sequence). The CDR3 nucleotides read TGTGCCTGGAGTGTACTCTACACTGAAGCTTTCTTT. Amino acids: CAWSVLYTEAFF.

The chain combines TRBV6-2 or TRBV6-3 with TRBJ2-6; possible D gene TRBD2, 6 bases. Germline lookup yields CDR1 MNHEY and CDR2 SVGEGT. The CDR3 has 16 amino acids. The ends were cut back, 2 bases at V and 0 bases at J, with 8 bases in the middle. The CDR3 spells CASSYVGGSGANVLTF. The CDR3 bases are TGTGCCAGCAGTTACGTGGGGGGCTCTGGGGCCAACGTCCTGACTTTC.

The J gene is TRBJ1-2, the V gene TRBV5-4, with D perhaps matching TRBD1 (6 bases). CDR3 length: 15 residues. Between the trimmed V and J ends, which lost 0 bases and 3 bases, there was a span of 12 bases. Germline CDR1 is SGHNT and CDR2 is YYREEE (reference sequence). CDR3 nucleotides: TGTGCCAGCAGCTTGGGGACAGTGTCAGACTATGGCTACACCTTC. Residues: CASSLGTVSDYGYTF.

This clone was seen a handful of times. The conserved closing phenylalanine or tryptophan is absent in this CDR3, likely reflecting a read error. The DNA is left out, because the CDR3 cannot be placed on it with certainty; the CDR3 is given as TCRdb lists it. The chain links TRBV7-9 to TRBJ2-7. With termini counted, the CDR3 has 14 amino acids. Germline CDR1 SEHNR, CDR2 FQNEAQ (reference sequence). This chain's CDR3 is CASSLVEPGTDPTL.

This clone was found once. The rearrangement links TRBV5-1 to TRBJ2-1; 10 positions match TRBD1. CDR1 is SGHRS, CDR2 YFSETQ, per germline. J was trimmed by 6 bases and V by 6 bases; bases with no gene match: 9. The CDR3 covers 15 residues. As DNA, the CDR3 is TGCGCCAGCACAACCGGGACAGGGGTTCCCAATGAGCAGTTCTTC. This translates into CASTTGTGVPNEQFF.

The chain joins TRBV10-3 to TRBJ1-6; 7 nucleotides line up with TRBD1. The length of the CDR3 is 16 residues. CDR1 and CDR2 from the germline V gene are ENHRY and SYGVKD. J was trimmed by 10 bases and V by 6 bases; bases with no gene match: 15. The CDR3, as DNA: TGTGCCATCAGCGGGAGGGGGCCTGCAGACTTGTCACCCCTCCACTTT. This sequence encodes CAISGRGPADLSPLHF.

The rearrangement uses TRBV10-3 and TRBJ2-7; weak D call: TRBD1 (5 bases). V was clipped by 10 bases and J by 3 bases, with 13 bases between them. The length of the CDR3 is 12 residues. CDR1 and CDR2 (germline): ENHRY, SYGVKD. CDR3 sequence: CATSDRDYEQYF. The CDR3 DNA sequence: TGTGCCACCTCAGACAGAGACTACGAGCAGTACTTC.

This sequence joins TRBV7-8 and TRBJ1-4, with D perhaps TRBD1 (5 bases). V was pared by 7 bases and J by 8 bases, with 20 bases between. Germline-derived CDR1 and CDR2 are SGHVS and FQNEAQ. The CDR3 loop spans 15 amino acids. For the CDR3, the DNA is TGTGCCAGCACCTTCCGGGACTTGAGGAACGAAAAACTGTTTTTT. Amino acids: CASTFRDLRNEKLFF.

J is TRBJ2-1 and V is TRBV19, with D maybe TRBD2 (6 bases). Germline CDR1 is LNHDA and CDR2 is SQIVND (reference sequence). Trimming shortened V by 7 bases and J by 4 bases, and 17 bases separated the two germline ends. The CDR3 has 15 residues. CDR3 sequence: CASIPGGGLYNEQFF. Here the CDR3 DNA reads TGTGCCAGTATTCCCGGGGGAGGCTTGTACAATGAGCAGTTCTTC.

V is TRBV4-2 and J is TRBJ1-2; tentatively, D is TRBD1 (5 bases). The V and J ends lost 0 bases and 7 bases respectively, with 12 bases between them. The germline V gene encodes CDR1 LGHNA and CDR2 YNFKEQ. The length of the CDR3 is 14 residues. As DNA, the CDR3 is TGTGCCAGCAGCCAAGACAGGGAGGTTTCTGGCTACACCTTC. Its translation is CASSQDREVSGYTF.

This clone appeared a few times. The chain has TRBV7-6 and TRBJ1-1, with a weak D call TRBD1 (6 bases). V lost 10 bases and J 3 bases, leaving 15 bases between the germline ends. The V gene's germline CDR1 is SGHVS and CDR2 FNYEAQ. The CDR3 loop spans 13 amino acids. CDR3 region: CATAGARYTEAFF. In DNA, the CDR3 is TGTGCCACGGCAGGGGCAAGGTACACTGAAGCTTTCTTT.

V gene TRBV5-1 combines with J gene TRBJ2-4; 7 nucleotides match TRBD2. In germline, CDR1 is SGHRS, CDR2 YFSETQ. This CDR3 is 16 amino acids long. The junction had 8 bases not matched to a gene; V was cut back by 4 bases and J by 1 base. CDR3 sequence (DNA): TGCGCCAGCAGCCCCGGGGAGGGGTGGGCCAAAAACATTCAGTACTTC. Translating it yields CASSPGEGWAKNIQYF.

The CDR3 here is CSASGFTQGQTYNEQFF. CDR3 DNA sequence: TGCAGTGCTAGTGGGTTCACGCAGGGACAGACCTACAATGAGCAGTTCTTC. V is TRBV20-1 and J is TRBJ2-1; TRBD1 aligns across 7 bases. V lost 3 bases and J lost 2; bases outside the gene matches: 13. Germline V gene sequence: CDR1 DFQATT, CDR2 SNEGSKA (reference sequence). This CDR3 has 17 residues.

The chain joins TRBV5-1 to TRBJ2-5; 9 nucleotides agree with TRBD2. Germline values: CDR1 SGHRS, CDR2 YFSETQ. J lost 9 bases, V lost 0 bases, and 12 bases had no gene match. The CDR3 covers 16 residues. For the CDR3, the DNA is TGCGCCAGCAGCTTGGCCGATCGGCTAGCGGGGCCCTCCCAGTACTTC. Amino acids: CASSLADRLAGPSQYF.

This sequence joins TRBV5-6 and TRBJ2-3, with D maybe TRBD2 (6 bases). V was cut by 3 bases and J by 4 bases, with 12 bases left in between. Germline V gene lookup returns CDR1 SGHDT and CDR2 YYEEEE. CDR3 length: 14 residues. In DNA, the CDR3 is TGTGCCAGCAGCTATGCGGGGCGCCCAGATACGCAGTATTTT. Translated, it gives CASSYAGRPDTQYF.

V and J are TRBV2 and TRBJ1-1; D gene uncertain. The CDR3 totals 13 residues. In germline, CDR1 is SNHLY, CDR2 FYNNEI. Trimming cost V 11 bases and J 0 bases, with 13 bases left between them. The CDR3 is CALPARMNTEAFF. The CDR3 DNA follows: TGTGCCCTCCCCGCTAGGATGAACACTGAAGCTTTCTTT.

The CDR3 reads CASSGLAGGSGELFF. As DNA, the CDR3 is TGTGCCAGCAGTGGACTAGCGGGAGGGTCCGGGGAGCTGTTTTTT. The chain couples TRBV11-3 to TRBJ2-2, with 15 bases that match TRBD2. The CDR3 contains 15 residues. Germline V gene data show CDR1 as SGHNT and CDR2 as YENEEA. The ends lost 6 bases at V and 6 bases at J; junction bases unmatched: 2.

The chain joins TRBV6-5 to TRBJ1-1; TRBD1 might be the D (5 bases). The germline V gene encodes CDR1 MNHEY and CDR2 SVGAGI. The germline V and J ends were trimmed by 6 bases and 1 base, with 15 bases remaining between them. The CDR3 runs to 15 residues. In DNA, the CDR3 is TGTGCCAGCAGGGACTCCGGGGCGCGGAACACTGAAGCTTTCTTT. This gives the protein CASRDSGARNTEAFF.

This clone came up a few times. This sequence joins TRBV4-2 and TRBJ1-4; no reliable D call. The V end was cut by 1 base, the J end by 6 bases, with 9 bases between. Germline-derived CDR1 and CDR2 are LGHNA and YNFKEQ. There are 14 residues in the CDR3. CDR3 DNA sequence: TGTGCCAGCAGCCAAGTCGGGTCAGATGAAAAACTGTTTTTT. Translation: CASSQVGSDEKLFF.

This clone showed up just once. This chain joins TRBV27 and TRBJ2-7; 7 positions agree with TRBD1. The CDR3 runs 17 residues. The V segment lost 3 bases and the J segment 3 bases; nucleotides outside the gene matches: 14. From germline, CDR1 is MNHEY and CDR2 SMNVEV (reference sequence). In DNA form, the CDR3 reads TGTGCCAGCAGTTTCTCTTCTCCCGGGACAGAGAACTACGAGCAGTACTTC. It translates to CASSFSSPGTENYEQYF.

This clone has a handful of counts. This chain links TRBV5-4 with TRBJ2-7; TRBD1 matches at 8 bases. The trim removed 4 bases at V and 4 bases at J, leaving 7 bases unmatched. From germline, CDR1 is SGHNT and CDR2 YYREEE (reference sequence). CDR3 length: 14 amino acids. The CDR3 spells CASSPTGTGYEQYF. CDR3 nucleotides: TGTGCCAGCAGCCCGACCGGGACAGGATACGAGCAGTACTTC.